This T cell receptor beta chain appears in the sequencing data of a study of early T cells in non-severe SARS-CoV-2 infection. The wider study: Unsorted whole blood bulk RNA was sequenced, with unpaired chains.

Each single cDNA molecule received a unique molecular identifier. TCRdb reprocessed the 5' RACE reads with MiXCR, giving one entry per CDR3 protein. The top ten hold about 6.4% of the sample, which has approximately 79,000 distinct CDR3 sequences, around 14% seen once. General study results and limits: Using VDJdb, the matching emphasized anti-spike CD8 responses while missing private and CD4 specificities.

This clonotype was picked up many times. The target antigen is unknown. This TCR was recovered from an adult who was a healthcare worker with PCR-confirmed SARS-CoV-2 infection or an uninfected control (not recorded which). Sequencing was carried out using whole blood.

The CDR3, as DNA: TGTGCCAGCAGTGGGGGAGGGAGCGTTCCCTCCTACAATGAGCAGTTCTTC. Protein sequence: CASSGGGSVPSYNEQFF. The genes are TRBV2 and TRBJ2-1; 7 positions agree with TRBD2. CDR3 size: 17 residues. Germline V gene lookup returns CDR1 SNHLY and CDR2 FYNNEI. With 4 bases clipped from V and 0 bases from J, the junction kept 9 bases outside the gene matches.